Below, 14 T cell receptor beta chains from the same sample are listed, as sequenced in a study of cytomegalovirus exposure and HLA in healthy donors. Sequencing was performed with immunoSEQ multiplex PCR; in TCRdb, only in-frame clones are kept and a portion is missing. Found here are some 78,000 clones, about 96% of them singletons; the top ten hold over 1.5%. The source material was PBMCs. These receptors all stem from a man younger than 35 in good health and CMV-seropositive.

This chain links TRBV7-9 with TRBJ2-3, with 7 bases fitting TRBD2. Trimming at V came to 6 bases and at J to 1 base, leaving 7 bases not matched to a gene. CDR1 is SEHNR and CDR2 is FQNEAQ in the germline V gene (reference sequence). The CDR3 extends over 15 amino acids. CDR3 sequence reads: CASSSSGKGTDTQYF. The CDR3 coding sequence is TGTGCCAGCAGTTCAAGCGGGAAGGGCACAGATACGCAGTATTTT.

The J gene is TRBJ2-7, the V gene TRBV10-1; D gene unclear. CDR3 length: 14 amino acids. Germline V CDR1 and CDR2: WNHNN, SYGVQD (reference sequence). Deletions cut 0 bases from V and 6 bases from J, with 12 bases between. CDR3 protein: CASSESGAPGEQYF. CDR3 DNA: TGCGCCAGCAGTGAGTCCGGAGCCCCTGGCGAGCAGTACTTC.

The chain couples TRBV19 to TRBJ2-7; weak D call: TRBD1 (6 bases). This CDR3 is built from 13 residues. Per germline, CDR1 LNHDA and CDR2 SQIVND (reference sequence). Trimming removed 5 bases at V and 5 bases at J, with 13 bases between. CDR3 loop: CASSSTRTDEQYF. The CDR3 DNA sequence: TGTGCCAGTAGTTCCACGAGGACAGACGAGCAGTACTTC.

J is TRBJ1-5 and V is TRBV27; maybe TRBD1 (5 bases). Germline V gene sequence: CDR1 MNHEY, CDR2 SMNVEV (reference sequence). Trimming took 8 bases from V and 5 from J, leaving 7 bases between them. This CDR3 region has 11 residues. CDR3 protein: CASGDYQPQHF. CDR3 coding DNA: TGTGCCAGCGGGGACTATCAGCCCCAGCATTTT.

This rearrangement joins TRBV7-9 to TRBJ1-5, with 8 positions matching TRBD1. The CDR3 runs to 15 residues. With 4 bases clipped from V and 4 bases from J, the junction kept 6 bases outside the gene matches. The germline V gene encodes CDR1 SEHNR and CDR2 FQNEAQ (reference sequence). Here the CDR3 reads CASSSRQGRNQPQHF. In nucleotides, the CDR3 is TGTGCCAGCAGCTCGCGACAGGGGAGGAATCAGCCCCAGCATTTT.

J is TRBJ1-5 and V is TRBV2; D is uncertain. Deletions cut 7 bases from V and 3 bases from J, with 13 bases between. This CDR3 region has 14 residues. Germline V gene data show CDR1 as SNHLY and CDR2 as FYNNEI. The CDR3 here is CASTKGSYNQPQHF. CDR3 bases: TGTGCCAGCACCAAAGGGAGCTACAATCAGCCCCAGCATTTT.

CDR3 residues: CASSPGNTIYEQYF. The CDR3 DNA sequence: TGCGCCAGCAGCCCCGGGAATACCATCTACGAGCAGTACTTC. The V call is TRBV4-1, the J call TRBJ2-7; TRBD2 might be the D (5 bases). The CDR3 runs 14 residues. Looked up from germline, CDR1 is MGHRA and CDR2 is YSYEKL. V was clipped by 4 bases and J by 3 bases, with 13 bases between them.

V is TRBV7-2 and J is TRBJ2-1, with D perhaps TRBD2 (7 bases). This CDR3 comprises 14 residues. CDR1 is SGHTA and CDR2 is FQGNSA in the germline V gene. Trimming took 6 bases from V and 5 from J, leaving 14 bases between them. The CDR3 sequence: CASRPGGADNEQFF. For the CDR3, the DNA is TGTGCCAGCAGGCCGGGGGGCGCGGACAATGAGCAGTTCTTC.

This chain uses TRBV7-8 with TRBJ2-5; 11 nucleotides agree with TRBD2. J gave up 7 bases and V 7 bases, and 11 bases lay outside the gene matches. The CDR3 spans 15 residues. The germline V gene encodes CDR1 SGHVS and CDR2 FQNEAQ. CDR3 bases: TGTGCCAGCATCCCTATAGCGGGAGGGGGGGGGACCCAGTACTTC. As protein: CASIPIAGGGGTQYF.

The genes are TRBV5-1 and TRBJ2-5; 12 nucleotides line up with TRBD1. CDR3 length equals 17 residues. The trim removed 5 bases at V and 5 bases at J, leaving 13 bases unmatched. CDR1 is SGHRS, CDR2 YFSETQ, per germline. Here the CDR3 reads CASRRKPGQGARETQYF. The DNA for the CDR3 is TGCGCCAGCAGACGTAAACCGGGACAGGGGGCGAGGGAGACCCAGTACTTC.

J is TRBJ2-7 and V is TRBV27; possible D gene TRBD2, 7 bases. Germline V lookup: CDR1 MNHEY, CDR2 SMNVEV (reference sequence). The CDR3 consists of 14 residues. The germline V and J ends were trimmed by 6 bases and 7 bases, with 19 bases remaining between them. CDR3 loop: CASSFRGAPAEQYF. CDR3 DNA sequence: TGTGCCAGCAGCTTCCGGGGGGCCCCAGCAGAGCAGTACTTC.

The genes are TRBV6-5 and TRBJ2-1, with 8 bases that match TRBD1. V lost 3 bases and J lost 0; bases outside the gene matches: 4. This CDR3 region has 16 residues. Germline CDR1 is MNHEY and CDR2 is SVGAGI. The CDR3 nucleotides read TGTGCCAGCAGTTATCAGGGGGCGGGCTCCTACAATGAGCAGTTCTTC. As protein: CASSYQGAGSYNEQFF.

The chain links TRBV6-9 to TRBJ1-1; perhaps TRBD1 as D (6 bases). Trimming removed 5 bases at V and 5 bases at J, with 15 bases between. The CDR3 contains 14 residues. The germline CDR1 and CDR2 sequences are MNHGY and SVAAGI. This chain's CDR3 is CASSPQIGTTEAFF. In DNA, the CDR3 is TGTGCCAGCAGTCCCCAAATTGGGACAACTGAAGCTTTCTTT.

This clone occurred once. The chain carries TRBV27 and TRBJ1-2; the match to TRBD1 covers 10 bases. CDR1 MNHEY and CDR2 SMNVEV come from the germline V gene (reference sequence). This CDR3 region has 14 residues. J lost 6 bases, V lost 0 bases, and 1 base had no gene match. The CDR3 loop reads CASSLSGQGDGYTF. CDR3 nucleotides: TGTGCCAGCAGTTTATCAGGACAGGGGGATGGCTACACCTTC.